This T cell receptor beta chain stems from a study of shared clonotypes between healthy human individuals. The CDR3 extends over 15 amino acids. Germline CDR1 is SQVTM and CDR2 is ANQGSEA. V lost 2 bases and J 4 bases, leaving 15 bases between the germline ends. Here immunoSEQ multiplex PCR was the method, and the copy in TCRdb shows in-frame clones only, minus some. The sample lists 470,000 or so clones, more than 75% seen once, with around 11% in the top ten. The sequenced sample consisted of PBMCs. The clonotype originates from a woman aged 40 to 50 in good health. Some clones in this sample may be carry-over from other donors' samples. This rearrangement joins TRBV29-1 to TRBJ1-5; D may be TRBD1 (6 bases). CDR3 nucleotide sequence: TGCAGCGTTGAAACCCGGGGGCAATGGAATCAGCCCCAGCATTTT. Protein product: CSVETRGQWNQPQHF.